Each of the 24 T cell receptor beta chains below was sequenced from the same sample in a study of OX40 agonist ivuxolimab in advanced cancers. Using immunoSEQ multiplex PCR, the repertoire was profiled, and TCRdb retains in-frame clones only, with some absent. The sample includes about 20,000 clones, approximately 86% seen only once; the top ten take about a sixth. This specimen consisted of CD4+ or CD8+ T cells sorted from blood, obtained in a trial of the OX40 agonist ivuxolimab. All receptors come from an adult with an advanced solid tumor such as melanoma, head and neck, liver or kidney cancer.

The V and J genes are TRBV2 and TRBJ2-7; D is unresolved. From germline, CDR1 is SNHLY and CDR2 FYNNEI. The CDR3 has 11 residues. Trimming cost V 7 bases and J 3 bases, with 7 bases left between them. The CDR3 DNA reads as TGTGCCAGCATTGCCGGCTACGAGCAGTACTTC. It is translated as CASIAGYEQYF.

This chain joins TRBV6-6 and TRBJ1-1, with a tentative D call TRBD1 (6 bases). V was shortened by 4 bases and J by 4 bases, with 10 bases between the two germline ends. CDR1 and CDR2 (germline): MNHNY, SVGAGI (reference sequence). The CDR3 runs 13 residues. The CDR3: CASSSGGGTEAFF. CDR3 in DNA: TGTGCCAGCAGTTCCGGGGGCGGCACTGAAGCTTTCTTT.

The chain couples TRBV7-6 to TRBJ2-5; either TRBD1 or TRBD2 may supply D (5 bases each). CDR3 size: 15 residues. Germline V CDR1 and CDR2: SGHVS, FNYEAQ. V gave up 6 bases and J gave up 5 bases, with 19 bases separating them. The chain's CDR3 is CASSPPGPPRETQYF. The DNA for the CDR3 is TGTGCCAGCAGTCCACCGGGACCCCCGAGGGAGACCCAGTACTTC.

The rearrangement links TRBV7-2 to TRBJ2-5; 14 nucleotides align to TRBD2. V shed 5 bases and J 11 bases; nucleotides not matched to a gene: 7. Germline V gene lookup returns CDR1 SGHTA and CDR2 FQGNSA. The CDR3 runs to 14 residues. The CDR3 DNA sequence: TGTGCCAGCAGCCCCGGACTAGCGGGGGGCCTGCAGTACTTC. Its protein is CASSPGLAGGLQYF. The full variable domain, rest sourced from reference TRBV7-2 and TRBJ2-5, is GAGVSQSPSNKVTEKGKDVELRCDPISGHTALYWYRQSLGQGLEFLIYFQGNSAPDKSGLPSDRFSAERTGGSVSTLTIQRTQQEDSAVYLCASSPGLAGGLQYFGPGTRLLVL.

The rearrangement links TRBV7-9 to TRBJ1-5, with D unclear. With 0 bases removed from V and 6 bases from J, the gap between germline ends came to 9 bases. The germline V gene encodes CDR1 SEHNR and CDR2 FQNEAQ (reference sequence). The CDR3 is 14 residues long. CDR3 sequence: CASSLAGFGQPQHF. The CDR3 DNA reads TGTGCCAGCAGCTTAGCAGGATTTGGTCAGCCCCAGCATTTT.

DNA of the CDR3: TGTGCCAGCAGCGCCGACACGGGACAGGGGAACACTGAAGCTTTCTTT. Protein sequence: CASSADTGQGNTEAFF. The V call is TRBV9, the J call TRBJ1-1, with 9 nucleotides matching TRBD1. V trimming: 3 bases; J trimming: 1 base; junction bases outside the gene matches: 7. Germline CDR1 and CDR2: SGDLS and YYNGEE. The CDR3 has 16 amino acids.

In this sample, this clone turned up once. DNA of the CDR3: TGTGCCAGTAGTATCCGGGGAGCGGGAGGAAACACCATATATTTT. Its protein product is CASSIRGAGGNTIYF. The gene calls are TRBV19 and TRBJ1-3; no firm D call. The CDR3 totals 15 residues. Germline CDR1 and CDR2: LNHDA and SQIVND (reference sequence). Trimming took off 3 bases at V and 4 bases at J, with 13 bases between the two ends.

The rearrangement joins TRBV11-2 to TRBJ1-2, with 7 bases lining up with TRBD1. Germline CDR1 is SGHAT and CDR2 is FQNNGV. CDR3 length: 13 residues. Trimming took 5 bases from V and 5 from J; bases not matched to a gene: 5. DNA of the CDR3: TGTGCCAGCAGCCGGGAGACAGGGTATGGCTACACCTTC. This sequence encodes CASSRETGYGYTF.

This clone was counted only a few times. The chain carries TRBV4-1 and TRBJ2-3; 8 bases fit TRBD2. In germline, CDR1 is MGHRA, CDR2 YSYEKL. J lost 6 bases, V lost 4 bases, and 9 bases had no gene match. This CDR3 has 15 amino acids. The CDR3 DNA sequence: TGCGCCAGCAGCCTCCGGGAGGTAGCGGGGGATACGCAGTATTTT. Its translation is CASSLREVAGDTQYF.

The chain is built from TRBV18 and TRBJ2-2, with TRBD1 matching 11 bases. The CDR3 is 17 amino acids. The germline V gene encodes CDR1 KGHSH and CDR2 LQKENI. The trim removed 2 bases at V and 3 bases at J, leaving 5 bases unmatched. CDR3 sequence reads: CASSPFWTGGDTGELFF. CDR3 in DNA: TGTGCCAGCTCACCATTCTGGACAGGGGGCGACACCGGGGAGCTGTTTTTT.

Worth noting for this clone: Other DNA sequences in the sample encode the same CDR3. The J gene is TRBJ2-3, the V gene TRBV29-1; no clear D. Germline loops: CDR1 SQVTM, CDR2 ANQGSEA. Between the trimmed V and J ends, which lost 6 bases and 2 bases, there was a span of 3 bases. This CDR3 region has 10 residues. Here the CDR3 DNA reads TGCAGCGTCGACACAGATACGCAGTATTTT. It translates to CSVDTDTQYF.

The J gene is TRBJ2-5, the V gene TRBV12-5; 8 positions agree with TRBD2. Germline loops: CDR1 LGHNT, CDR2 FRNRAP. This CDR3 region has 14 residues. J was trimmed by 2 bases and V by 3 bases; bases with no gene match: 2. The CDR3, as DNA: TGTGCTAGTGGTTTCAGCGGGGGACAAGAGACCCAGTACTTC. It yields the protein CASGFSGGQETQYF. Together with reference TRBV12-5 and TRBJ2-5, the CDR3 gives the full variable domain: DARVTQTPRHKVTEMGQEVTMRCQPILGHNTVFWYRQTMMQGLELLAYFRNRAPLDDSGMPKDRFSAEMPDATLATLKIQPSEPRDSAVYFCASGFSGGQETQYFGPGTRLLVL.

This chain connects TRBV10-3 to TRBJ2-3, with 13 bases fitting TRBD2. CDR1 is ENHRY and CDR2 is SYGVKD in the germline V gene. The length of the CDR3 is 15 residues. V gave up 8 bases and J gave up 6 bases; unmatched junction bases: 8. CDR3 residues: CAISKGTSGKDTQYF. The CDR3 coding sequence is TGTGCCATCTCTAAGGGGACTAGCGGGAAGGATACGCAGTATTTT.

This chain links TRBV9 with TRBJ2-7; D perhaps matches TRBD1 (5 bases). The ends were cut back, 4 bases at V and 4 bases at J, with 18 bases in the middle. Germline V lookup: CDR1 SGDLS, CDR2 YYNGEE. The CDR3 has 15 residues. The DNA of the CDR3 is TGTGCCAGCAGCCCTCGACAGTCCCCCGAGTACGAGCAGTACTTC. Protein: CASSPRQSPEYEQYF.

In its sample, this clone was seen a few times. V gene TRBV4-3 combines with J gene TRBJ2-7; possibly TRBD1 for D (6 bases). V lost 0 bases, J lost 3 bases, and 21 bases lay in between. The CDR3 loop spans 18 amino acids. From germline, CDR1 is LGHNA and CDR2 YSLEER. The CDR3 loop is CASSQDIQSALGGYEQYF. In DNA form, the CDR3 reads TGCGCCAGCAGCCAAGATATTCAGTCGGCACTAGGGGGCTACGAGCAGTACTTC.

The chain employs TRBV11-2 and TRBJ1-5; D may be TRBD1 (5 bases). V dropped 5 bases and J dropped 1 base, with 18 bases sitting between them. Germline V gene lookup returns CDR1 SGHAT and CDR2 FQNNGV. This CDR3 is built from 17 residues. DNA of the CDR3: TGTGCCAGCAGCCCTTCGACCCCGACAGCCAGCAATCAGCCCCAGCATTTT. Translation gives CASSPSTPTASNQPQHF.

The CDR3 sequence: CASSLSGDQPQHF. The CDR3 bases are TGCGCCAGCAGCTTGTCCGGGGATCAGCCCCAGCATTTT. The rearrangement joins TRBV5-1 to TRBJ1-5; D ambiguous. The ends were cut back, 1 base at V and 5 bases at J, with 7 bases in the middle. Germline CDR1 SGHRS, CDR2 YFSETQ. The CDR3 extends over 13 amino acids.

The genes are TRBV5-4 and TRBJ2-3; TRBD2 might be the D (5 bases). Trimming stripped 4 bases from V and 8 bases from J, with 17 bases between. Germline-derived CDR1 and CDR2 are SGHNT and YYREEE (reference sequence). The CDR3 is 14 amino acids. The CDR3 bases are TGTGCCAGCAGCCTACCGGGGTTAGCTTTTACGCAGTATTTT. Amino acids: CASSLPGLAFTQYF. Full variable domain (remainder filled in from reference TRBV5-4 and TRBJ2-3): ETGVTQSPTHLIKTRGQQVTLRCSSQSGHNTVSWYQQALGQGPQFIFQYYREEENGRGNFPPRFSGLQFPNYSSELNVNALELDDSALYLCASSLPGLAFTQYFGPGTRLTVL.

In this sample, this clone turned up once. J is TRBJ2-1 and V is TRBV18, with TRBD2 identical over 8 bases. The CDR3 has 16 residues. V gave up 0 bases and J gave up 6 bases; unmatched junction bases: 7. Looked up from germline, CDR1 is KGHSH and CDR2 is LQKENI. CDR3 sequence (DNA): TGTGCCAGCTCACCACCGAGCGGGAGCTTAGGCAATGAGCAGTTCTTC. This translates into CASSPPSGSLGNEQFF.

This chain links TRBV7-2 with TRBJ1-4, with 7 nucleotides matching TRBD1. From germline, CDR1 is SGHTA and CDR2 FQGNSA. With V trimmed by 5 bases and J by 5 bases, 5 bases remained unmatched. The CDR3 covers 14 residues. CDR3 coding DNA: TGTGCCAGCAGCCCGGACAGGAGGAATGAAAAACTGTTTTTT. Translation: CASSPDRRNEKLFF.

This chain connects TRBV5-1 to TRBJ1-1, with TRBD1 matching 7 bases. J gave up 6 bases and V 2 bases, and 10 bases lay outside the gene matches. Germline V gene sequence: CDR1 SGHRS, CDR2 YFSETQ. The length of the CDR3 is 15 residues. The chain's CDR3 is CASSFLVQGWPEAFF. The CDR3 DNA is TGCGCCAGCAGCTTTCTCGTACAGGGGTGGCCTGAAGCTTTCTTT.

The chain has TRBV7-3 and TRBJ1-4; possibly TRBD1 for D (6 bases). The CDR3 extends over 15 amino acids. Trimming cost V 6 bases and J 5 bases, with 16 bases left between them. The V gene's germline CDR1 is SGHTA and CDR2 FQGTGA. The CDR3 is CASSQAGTKNEKLFF. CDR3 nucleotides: TGTGCCAGCAGTCAAGCCGGGACAAAAAATGAAAAACTGTTTTTT. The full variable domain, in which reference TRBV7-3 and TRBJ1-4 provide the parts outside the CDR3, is GAGVSQTPSNKVTEKGKYVELRCDPISGHTALYWYRQSLGQGPEFLIYFQGTGAADDSGLPNDRFFAVRPEGSVSTLKIQRTERGDSAVYLCASSQAGTKNEKLFFGSGTQLSVL.

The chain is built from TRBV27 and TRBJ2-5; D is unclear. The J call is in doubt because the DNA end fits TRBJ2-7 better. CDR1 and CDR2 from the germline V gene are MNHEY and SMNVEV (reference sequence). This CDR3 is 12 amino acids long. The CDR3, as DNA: TGTGCCAGCAGTTTCCCGCCCTACGAGCAGTACTTC. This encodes CASSFPPYEQYF.

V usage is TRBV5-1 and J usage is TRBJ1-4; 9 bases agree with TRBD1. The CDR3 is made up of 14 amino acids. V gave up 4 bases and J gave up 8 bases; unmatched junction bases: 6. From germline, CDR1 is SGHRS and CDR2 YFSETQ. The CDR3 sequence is CASSILGQGEKLFF. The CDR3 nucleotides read TGCGCCAGCAGCATCCTGGGACAGGGAGAAAAACTGTTTTTT.